The next 23 T cell receptor beta chains were all read from a single sample in a study of early T cells in non-severe SARS-CoV-2 infection. TCRdb fed the 5' RACE reads into MiXCR, producing one record per CDR3 protein. Altogether 80,000 to 100,000 distinct CDR3 sequences are present, 13% to 15% being singletons, with the ten largest covering 5.5% to 8%. Sequenced: whole blood. Every receptor here comes from an adult who was a healthcare worker with PCR-confirmed SARS-CoV-2 infection or an uninfected control (not recorded which).

About this clonotype itself: The conserved phenylalanine or tryptophan is not found at the CDR3 terminus, so this likely reflects a read error. Because the CDR3's place on the DNA is in doubt, the DNA is left out and the CDR3 is given as listed by TCRdb. The chain employs TRBV25-1 and TRBJ1-2; TRBD1 was called by the table and not checked on the DNA. The CDR3 contains 12 residues when both ends are counted. CDR1 and CDR2 (germline): MGHDK, SYGVNS. CDR3 protein: CASSRGDRWRWS.

With regard to this clonotype: A much larger clone differs from this one at a single base, so this may be a read error. V gene TRBV7-9 combines with J gene TRBJ2-7, with D unclear. The CDR3 is 13 residues long. The germline V gene has CDR1 SEHNR and CDR2 FQNEAQ (reference sequence). V was pared by 4 bases and J by 5 bases, with 12 bases between. CDR3 loop: CASSYLQDDEQYF. The CDR3, as DNA: TGTGCCAGCAGCTATTTGCAGGACGACGAGCAGTACTTC.

This clonotype was observed a few times. The chain combines TRBV27 with TRBJ2-1, with D unclear. This CDR3 contains 17 residues. Germline CDR1 is MNHEY and CDR2 is SMNVEV (reference sequence). Trimming stripped 1 base from V and 3 bases from J, with 16 bases between. The CDR3 is CASSLFSAKFYYNEQFF. In nucleotides, the CDR3 is TGTGCCAGCAGTTTATTCTCGGCCAAGTTCTACTACAATGAGCAGTTCTTC.

The CDR3 DNA sequence: TGTGCCAGCACCCTAACAGGGGCGGCGGACTATGGCTACACCTTC. Protein product: CASTLTGAADYGYTF. The chain couples TRBV6-5 to TRBJ1-2; 7 nucleotides match TRBD1. With V trimmed by 7 bases and J by 3 bases, 11 bases remained unmatched. Germline-derived CDR1 and CDR2 are MNHEY and SVGAGI. The CDR3 is 15 residues long.

The rearrangement uses TRBV28 and TRBJ2-7, with TRBD2 identical over 7 bases. From germline, CDR1 is MDHEN and CDR2 SYDVKM. The CDR3 contains 12 residues. J gave up 7 bases and V 3 bases, and 3 bases lay outside the gene matches. The CDR3 nucleotides are TGTGCCAGCAGTTTTCTAGCGGAAGAGCAGTACTTC. As protein: CASSFLAEEQYF.

Regarding this clonotype: This could be a read error, since a much larger clone is one nucleotide away. The CDR3 protein is CTSSTRQAFVSTEAFF. The DNA for the CDR3 is TGTACCAGCAGCACTCGACAGGCGTTCGTTTCCACTGAAGCTTTCTTT. The chain links TRBV11-2 to TRBJ1-1, with D possibly TRBD1 on 6 matching bases. Germline V gives CDR1 SGHAT, CDR2 FQNNGV. This CDR3 region has 16 residues.

This clonotype was observed a handful of times. V usage is TRBV5-1 and J usage is TRBJ2-5; 14 bases map to TRBD2. The CDR3 contains 18 residues. Germline V gene sequence: CDR1 SGHRS, CDR2 YFSETQ. V dropped 5 bases and J dropped 3; count of bases not matched to a gene: 12. The CDR3 region is CASSLYPPGLAGEETQYF. The CDR3 nucleotides are TGCGCCAGCAGTTTGTACCCCCCGGGACTAGCGGGAGAAGAGACCCAGTACTTC. The complete variable domain, with remaining parts taken from reference TRBV5-1 and TRBJ2-5, reads KAGVTQTPRYLIKTRGQQVTLSCSPISGHRSVSWYQQTPGQGLQFLFEYFSETQRNKGNFPGRFSGRQFSNSRSEMNVSTLELGDSALYLCASSLYPPGLAGEETQYFGPGTRLLVL.

V is TRBV2 and J is TRBJ2-7, with 11 bases that match TRBD2. The CDR3 is 15 amino acids. The V gene's germline CDR1 is SNHLY and CDR2 FYNNEI. The V gene end was trimmed by 6 bases and the J gene end by 0 bases; junction bases not matched to a gene: 4. CDR3 bases: TGTGCCAGCAGGGTAGCGGGAGGGAGCTCCTACGAGCAGTACTTC. Amino acids: CASRVAGGSSYEQYF.

The chain joins TRBV5-1 to TRBJ2-7, with TRBD1 as a possible D gene (6 bases). Germline loops: CDR1 SGHRS, CDR2 YFSETQ. Trimming removed 0 bases at V and 3 bases at J, with 13 bases between. The CDR3 is 15 residues long. This CDR3 reads CASSLGRTEVYEQYF. The CDR3 bases are TGCGCCAGCAGCTTGGGCCGGACAGAAGTCTACGAGCAGTACTTC.

This clonotype came up many times. V and J are TRBV7-2 and TRBJ2-7, with 11 bases aligning to TRBD2. CDR1 and CDR2 from the germline V gene are SGHTA and FQGNSA. The CDR3 totals 15 residues. Trimming at V came to 5 bases and at J to 2 bases, leaving 5 bases not matched to a gene. Written as DNA, the CDR3 is TGTGCCAGCAGCAAACTAGCGGGGGATACCTACGAGCAGTACTTC. Its translation: CASSKLAGDTYEQYF.

This clonotype showed up just a few times. The genes are TRBV20-1 and TRBJ1-4; D not resolved. Trimming took off 0 bases at V and 3 bases at J, with 8 bases between the two ends. This CDR3 is 14 amino acids long. Germline CDR1 DFQATT, CDR2 SNEGSKA (reference sequence). The CDR3: CSAREGIANEKLFF. CDR3 bases: TGCAGTGCTAGAGAGGGAATTGCTAATGAAAAACTGTTTTTT.

This clonotype was counted a few times. This chain connects TRBV2 to TRBJ2-1; D is possibly TRBD1 (5 bases). Trimming shortened V by 1 base and J by 9 bases, and 10 bases separated the two germline ends. Germline assignment: CDR1 SNHLY and CDR2 FYNNEI. The CDR3 is 13 residues long. The CDR3 DNA sequence: TGTGCCAGCAGTGAAGGACCCAGGGCTGAGCAGTTCTTC. This sequence encodes CASSEGPRAEQFF.

Comments on this clonotype: Germline is not matched at one junction end, which may reflect a read error. The gene calls are TRBV2 and TRBJ1-1; a weak D match, TRBD1 (5 bases). This CDR3 contains 14 residues. The germline V gene encodes CDR1 SNHLY and CDR2 FYNNEI. The CDR3 protein is CASSVGDLNTGAFF. CDR3 bases: TGTGCCAGCAGTGTGGGGGACTTGAACACTGGAGCTTTCTTT.

This clonotype came up a few times. The CDR3: CASLKGGGYEQYF. The CDR3, as DNA: TGTGCCAGCCTGAAAGGCGGGGGGTACGAGCAGTACTTC. The rearrangement joins TRBV6-2 or TRBV6-3 to TRBJ2-7, with 8 bases matching TRBD2. The trim removed 8 bases at V and 4 bases at J, leaving 7 bases unmatched. Germline V gene data show CDR1 as MNHEY and CDR2 as SVGEGT. The CDR3 extends over 13 amino acids.

This clonotype was observed at least ten times. V gene TRBV18 combines with J gene TRBJ1-1; D is possibly TRBD1 (6 bases). V was cut by 2 bases and J by 1 base, with 11 bases left in between. The length of the CDR3 is 15 residues. Germline CDR1 KGHSH, CDR2 LQKENI. Here the CDR3 reads CASSPTGQWNTEAFF. Written as DNA, the CDR3 is TGTGCCAGCTCACCAACAGGACAGTGGAACACTGAAGCTTTCTTT.

CDR3 residues: CASSQERDSSYEQYF. In nucleotides, the CDR3 is TGTGCCAGCAGCCAAGAACGGGACAGCTCCTACGAGCAGTACTTC. This sequence joins TRBV4-2 and TRBJ2-7, with TRBD1 identical over 7 bases. The CDR3 consists of 15 residues. Germline CDR1 is LGHNA and CDR2 is YNFKEQ. V shed 0 bases, J shed 0 bases, and the junction held 2 bases outside the gene matches.

This clonotype was found a few times. The junction departs from the called germline gene at one end, perhaps through a read error. The chain combines TRBV28 with TRBJ2-1; D call uncertain. The CDR3 is made up of 11 amino acids. Germline V gene sequence: CDR1 MDHEN, CDR2 SYDVKM. The CDR3 DNA reads as TGTGCCAGCAGTCTATGGGATGAGCAGTTCTTC. Its protein product is CASSLWDEQFF.

This rearrangement joins TRBV2 to TRBJ2-7, with D hard to call. The CDR3 loop spans 14 amino acids. Germline CDR1 SNHLY, CDR2 FYNNEI. The V end was cut by 2 bases, the J end by 7 bases, with 15 bases between. CDR3 in amino acids: CASSESEYLWEQYF. The CDR3 nucleotides are TGTGCCAGCAGTGAATCCGAGTACCTCTGGGAGCAGTACTTC.

In its sample, this clonotype was seen a few times. The V call is TRBV5-1, the J call TRBJ1-1; 10 nucleotides agree with TRBD1. Germline CDR1 reads SGHRS; CDR2 reads YFSETQ. With 4 bases clipped from V and 3 bases from J, the junction kept 3 bases outside the gene matches. The length of the CDR3 is 14 residues. Here the CDR3 DNA reads TGCGCCAGCAGCCCAGGGACAGGGGACACTGAAGCTTTCTTT. Translated, it gives CASSPGTGDTEAFF.

This clonotype was picked up a small number of times. The chain is built from TRBV4-1 and TRBJ2-7; D possibly uses TRBD1 or TRBD2 (5 bases each). Germline CDR1 reads MGHRA; CDR2 reads YSYEKL. V lost 5 bases to trimming and J lost 3 bases, with 17 bases between them. The CDR3 runs 15 residues. CDR3 loop: CASSWGNSGSYEQYF. The CDR3 DNA follows: TGCGCCAGCAGCTGGGGGAACAGTGGAAGCTACGAGCAGTACTTC.

The chain links TRBV29-1 to TRBJ1-1; maybe TRBD1 (5 bases). CDR1 is SQVTM, CDR2 ANQGSEA, per germline. CDR3 length equals 13 residues. V was cut by 4 bases and J by 0 bases, with 9 bases left in between. CDR3 in amino acids: CSVVGGLNTEAFF. For the CDR3, the DNA is TGCAGCGTTGTTGGGGGGTTGAACACTGAAGCTTTCTTT.

This clonotype showed up just a few times. Written as DNA, the CDR3 is TGTGCCAGTAGCAGGGAGCGCACAGATACGCAGTATTTT. Residues: CASSRERTDTQYF. The chain joins TRBV19 to TRBJ2-3, with D perhaps given as TRBD1 or TRBD2 (5 bases each). The CDR3 has 13 amino acids. Germline loops: CDR1 LNHDA, CDR2 SQIVND (reference sequence). V gave up 6 bases and J gave up 1 base, with 8 bases separating them.

This clonotype was seen a handful of times. The chain uses TRBV12-3 or TRBV12-4 and TRBJ2-3, with D perhaps matching TRBD2 (5 bases). The ends were cut back, 6 bases at V and 0 bases at J, with 13 bases in the middle. The CDR3 has 15 amino acids. CDR3 coding DNA: TGTGCCAGCAGGAGTATAGGACTTAGCACAGATACGCAGTATTTT. Protein product: CASRSIGLSTDTQYF.